Listed below are T cell receptor beta chains from one sample, sequenced in a study of T cells in localized non-small cell lung cancer. TCRdb keeps only in-frame clones here, not all; method: immunoSEQ multiplex PCR. This table has about 64,000 clones, roughly 76% appearing once. Sequencing used PBMCs, obtained before any cancer treatment. The receptor set was obtained from a man between 40 and 75 years old with stage II lung adenocarcinoma. Each CDR3 is given with its conserved first and last residue. Fields, in order: J gene, D gene, V gene, clone size, CDR3 DNA, CDR3 protein. The D gene is left open where the match is weak. Clone size is shown for a subset of rows, as once, few, many or a class of expanded clone.

j_call: TRBJ1-1; d_call: NA; v_call: TRBV18; clone_size: NA; cdr3_nt: TGTGCCAGCTCACCCAACTCGGGGCAAGGCACTGAAGCTTTCTTT; cdr3_aa: CASSPNSGQGTEAFF
j_call: TRBJ1-1; d_call: NA; v_call: TRBV5-1; clone_size: NA; cdr3_nt: TGCGCCAGCTCCCTCCAGTCAACCTCGAACACTGAAGCTTTCTTT; cdr3_aa: CASSLQSTSNTEAFF
j_call: TRBJ1-4; d_call: TRBD1; v_call: TRBV5-6; clone_size: NA; cdr3_nt: TGTGCCAGCAGCAGACAGGGAACTAATGAAAAACTGTTTTTT; cdr3_aa: CASSRQGTNEKLFF
j_call: TRBJ1-5; d_call: NA; v_call: TRBV6-1; clone_size: once; cdr3_nt: TGTGCCAGCAGTGACGGGGCAGGGAATCAGCCCCAGCATTTT; cdr3_aa: CASSDGAGNQPQHF
j_call: TRBJ1-4; d_call: NA; v_call: TRBV6-5; clone_size: NA; cdr3_nt: TGTGCCAGCAGTTACTCCCGGGGAAAACTGTTTTTT; cdr3_aa: CASSYSRGKLFF
j_call: TRBJ1-1; d_call: NA; v_call: TRBV5-8; clone_size: NA; cdr3_nt: TGTGCCAGCAGCTTGGGGGGGACGTTGAACACTGAAGCTTTCTTT; cdr3_aa: CASSLGGTLNTEAFF
j_call: TRBJ1-1; d_call: NA; v_call: TRBV5-4; clone_size: NA; cdr3_nt: TGTGCCAGCAGCCCCGGACACTTCACTGAAGCTTTCTTT; cdr3_aa: CASSPGHFTEAFF
j_call: TRBJ1-1; d_call: NA; v_call: TRBV29-1; clone_size: many; cdr3_nt: TGCAGCGTTGAAGGACAGCCGAACACTGAAGCTTTCTTT; cdr3_aa: CSVEGQPNTEAFF
j_call: TRBJ2-1; d_call: NA; v_call: TRBV11-3; clone_size: once; cdr3_nt: TGTGCCAGCAGCTTAGAAGCGAGCTCCTACAATGAGCAGTTCTTC; cdr3_aa: CASSLEASSYNEQFF
j_call: TRBJ2-7; d_call: NA; v_call: TRBV2; clone_size: few; cdr3_nt: TGTGCCAGTAGAGACCAACACCTTACCTACGAGCAGTACTTC; cdr3_aa: CASRDQHLTYEQYF
j_call: TRBJ1-3; d_call: NA; v_call: TRBV18; clone_size: NA; cdr3_nt: TGTGCCAGCTCACCATCTTTAAGGGACACCATATATTTT; cdr3_aa: CASSPSLRDTIYF
j_call: TRBJ2-5; d_call: NA; v_call: TRBV5-1; clone_size: NA; cdr3_nt: TGCGCCAGCAGCTTGGTGAGCGTGCAAGAGACCCAGTACTTC; cdr3_aa: CASSLVSVQETQYF
j_call: TRBJ1-2; d_call: NA; v_call: TRBV29-1; clone_size: NA; cdr3_nt: TGCAGCGTTGAAGAAGTTGGGATCCGGCGGGGGTATGGCTACACCTTC; cdr3_aa: CSVEEVGIRRGYGYTF
j_call: TRBJ1-3; d_call: NA; v_call: TRBV9; clone_size: few; cdr3_nt: TGTGCCAGCAGCTCACCGGACACCATATATTTT; cdr3_aa: CASSSPDTIYF
j_call: TRBJ1-2; d_call: TRBD1; v_call: TRBV30; clone_size: NA; cdr3_nt: TGTGCCTGGAGTGGAGGGGGCGCTGGCTACACCTTC; cdr3_aa: CAWSGGGAGYTF
j_call: TRBJ2-7; d_call: TRBD2; v_call: TRBV6-1; clone_size: NA; cdr3_nt: TGTGCCAGCAGTGAACAGCTAGCGGGAGCTTACGAGCAGTACTTC; cdr3_aa: CASSEQLAGAYEQYF
j_call: TRBJ2-3; d_call: TRBD1; v_call: TRBV7-9; clone_size: once; cdr3_nt: TGTGCCACCGATTCCGGGACAGGGGTCACAGATACGCAGTATTTT; cdr3_aa: CATDSGTGVTDTQYF
j_call: TRBJ2-2; d_call: NA; v_call: TRBV15; clone_size: few; cdr3_nt: TGTGCCACCAGCAGAACCTTCGCCGGGGAGCTGTTTTTT; cdr3_aa: CATSRTFAGELFF
j_call: TRBJ1-3; d_call: NA; v_call: TRBV7-2; clone_size: NA; cdr3_nt: TGTGCCAGCAGCTTAGCAGGGAGGACTGGAAACACCATATATTTT; cdr3_aa: CASSLAGRTGNTIYF
j_call: TRBJ1-4; d_call: NA; v_call: TRBV27; clone_size: NA; cdr3_nt: TGTGCCAGCAGTTTGGCAGGTGTGCCTGCGGCTAATGAAAAACTGTTTTTT; cdr3_aa: CASSLAGVPAANEKLFF
j_call: TRBJ2-5; d_call: NA; v_call: TRBV5-1; clone_size: once; cdr3_nt: TGCGCCAGCAGCGTCCGGGGCTCAAGGGAGACCCAGTACTTC; cdr3_aa: CASSVRGSRETQYF
j_call: TRBJ2-7; d_call: NA; v_call: TRBV18; clone_size: NA; cdr3_nt: TGTGCCAGCTCACCGCACCCCGGAGGGGTCGAGCAGTACTTC; cdr3_aa: CASSPHPGGVEQYF
j_call: TRBJ2-7; d_call: TRBD2; v_call: TRBV7-9; clone_size: NA; cdr3_nt: TGTGCCAGCAGCCCCCTCAGCGGGAGGGGGGGCGAGCAGTACTTC; cdr3_aa: CASSPLSGRGGEQYF
j_call: TRBJ1-2; d_call: NA; v_call: TRBV7-2; clone_size: NA; cdr3_nt: TGTGCCAGCAGCTTAGGGATGGGGGGCCTCCCGACGGGCTACACCTTC; cdr3_aa: CASSLGMGGLPTGYTF
j_call: TRBJ1-5; d_call: NA; v_call: TRBV4-1; clone_size: NA; cdr3_nt: TGCGCCAGCAGCCAGATTAGCAATCAGCCCCAGCATTTT; cdr3_aa: CASSQISNQPQHF
j_call: TRBJ2-1; d_call: TRBD2; v_call: TRBV19; clone_size: NA; cdr3_nt: TGTGCCAGTAGTATCCGACGGGGACTAGCGGGAGGGCCGGACAATGAGCAGTTCTTC; cdr3_aa: CASSIRRGLAGGPDNEQFF
j_call: TRBJ1-6; d_call: TRBD1; v_call: TRBV30; clone_size: NA; cdr3_nt: TGTGCCTGGAGGGATCCGGGACAGTATAATTCACCCCTCCACTTT; cdr3_aa: CAWRDPGQYNSPLHF
j_call: TRBJ2-1; d_call: NA; v_call: TRBV5-6; clone_size: NA; cdr3_nt: TGTGCCAGCAGCCCTGCGGGATTACCCAATGAGCAGTTCTTC; cdr3_aa: CASSPAGLPNEQFF
j_call: TRBJ1-5; d_call: NA; v_call: TRBV6-6; clone_size: NA; cdr3_nt: TGTGCCAGCAGCCCCGGGGGGAGGAATCAGCCCCAGCATTTT; cdr3_aa: CASSPGGRNQPQHF
j_call: TRBJ2-6; d_call: TRBD1; v_call: TRBV6-4; clone_size: NA; cdr3_nt: TGTGCCAGCAGTGCTTCCGGGGCAGGGGGCTCCGGGGCCAACGTCCTGACTTTC; cdr3_aa: CASSASGAGGSGANVLTF
j_call: TRBJ2-5; d_call: TRBD2; v_call: TRBV11-3; clone_size: NA; cdr3_nt: TGTGCCAGCAGCCCCCGACTAGCGGAGACCCAGTACTTC; cdr3_aa: CASSPRLAETQYF
j_call: TRBJ2-7; d_call: NA; v_call: TRBV6-1; clone_size: NA; cdr3_nt: TGTGCCAGCAGTGAAAGACTCAGCTTAGACTACGAGCAGTACTTC; cdr3_aa: CASSERLSLDYEQYF
j_call: TRBJ1-1; d_call: TRBD1; v_call: TRBV4-1; clone_size: NA; cdr3_nt: TGCGCCAGCAGCCAAGAGGGCAGGGGGGACACTGAAGCTTTCTTT; cdr3_aa: CASSQEGRGDTEAFF
j_call: TRBJ2-2; d_call: NA; v_call: TRBV9; clone_size: NA; cdr3_nt: TGTGCCAGCAGCAGAGACTGGAACACCGGGGAGCTGTTTTTT; cdr3_aa: CASSRDWNTGELFF
j_call: TRBJ2-7; d_call: NA; v_call: TRBV11-3; clone_size: once; cdr3_nt: TGTGCCAGCAGCTTACGGGGTCCCTACGAGCAGTACTTC; cdr3_aa: CASSLRGPYEQYF
j_call: TRBJ2-7; d_call: NA; v_call: TRBV18; clone_size: NA; cdr3_nt: TGTGCCAGCTCAAGGCCGACGAGCTCCTACGAGCAGTACTTC; cdr3_aa: CASSRPTSSYEQYF
j_call: TRBJ1-2; d_call: NA; v_call: TRBV4-1; clone_size: NA; cdr3_nt: TGCGCCAGCAGCCAAGAGTCTACAGGGCTGGGCGGCTACACCTTC; cdr3_aa: CASSQESTGLGGYTF
j_call: TRBJ1-5; d_call: TRBD1; v_call: TRBV6-6; clone_size: NA; cdr3_nt: TGTGCCAGCAGGCCGACAGGGGATTATAGCAATCAGCCCCAGCATTTT; cdr3_aa: CASRPTGDYSNQPQHF
j_call: TRBJ2-4; d_call: TRBD1; v_call: TRBV5-5; clone_size: NA; cdr3_nt: TGTGCCAGCAGCCCCACAGGGGGCTGGGAAAACATTCAGTACTTC; cdr3_aa: CASSPTGGWENIQYF
j_call: TRBJ1-5; d_call: NA; v_call: TRBV7-2; clone_size: NA; cdr3_nt: TGTGCCAGCAGCTTAGCGTCAGGTATCGGCAATCAGCCCCAGCATTTT; cdr3_aa: CASSLASGIGNQPQHF
j_call: TRBJ1-5; d_call: NA; v_call: TRBV6-1; clone_size: NA; cdr3_nt: TGTGCCAGCAGTGAAAACCTTAGGACAGGCAATCAGCCCCAGCATTTT; cdr3_aa: CASSENLRTGNQPQHF
j_call: TRBJ1-2; d_call: NA; v_call: TRBV7-2; clone_size: NA; cdr3_nt: TGTGCCAGCAGCCCCCGTCGAGGAGGAGACTATGGCTACACCTTC; cdr3_aa: CASSPRRGGDYGYTF